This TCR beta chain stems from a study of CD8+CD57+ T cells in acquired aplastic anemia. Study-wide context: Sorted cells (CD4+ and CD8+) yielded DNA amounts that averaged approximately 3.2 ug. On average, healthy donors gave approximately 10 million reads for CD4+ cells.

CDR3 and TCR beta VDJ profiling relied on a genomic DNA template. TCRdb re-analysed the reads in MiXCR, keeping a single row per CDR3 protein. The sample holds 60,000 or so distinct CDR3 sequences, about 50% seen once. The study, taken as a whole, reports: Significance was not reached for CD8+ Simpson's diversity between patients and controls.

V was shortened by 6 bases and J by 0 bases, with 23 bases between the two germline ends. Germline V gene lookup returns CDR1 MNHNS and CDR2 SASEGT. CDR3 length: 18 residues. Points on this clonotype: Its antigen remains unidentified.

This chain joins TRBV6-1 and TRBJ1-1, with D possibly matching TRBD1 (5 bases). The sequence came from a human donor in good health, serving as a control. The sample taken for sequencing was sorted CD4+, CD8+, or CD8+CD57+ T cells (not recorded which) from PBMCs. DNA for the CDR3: TGTGCCAGCAGGCAGAGGGAGGAACACGACAGAATGAACACTGAAGCTTTCTTT. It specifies CASRQREEHDRMNTEAFF.